This TCR beta chain emerged from a study of OX40 agonist ivuxolimab in advanced cancers. Whole-study context: Patients were treated with ivuxolimab, an agonistic anti-OX40 (CD134) antibody.

Losses at the gene ends were 1 base for V and 3 bases for J; bases not matched to a gene: 7. Germline assignment: CDR1 LNHNV and CDR2 YYDKDF (reference sequence). CDR3 length: 16 amino acids. This table comes from immunoSEQ multiplex PCR, and its TCRdb copy is limited to in-frame clones, with some not included. The sample records 80,000 to 100,000 clones, about 92% being singletons. This material consisted of CD4+ or CD8+ T cells sorted from blood, taken in a trial of the OX40 agonist ivuxolimab. V is TRBV15 and J is TRBJ2-7; 9 nucleotides line up with TRBD1. The source is an adult with an advanced solid tumor such as melanoma, head and neck, liver or kidney cancer. This CDR3 reads CATSRADWDRDYEQYF. The CDR3 bases are TGTGCCACCAGCAGAGCGGATTGGGACAGGGACTACGAGCAGTACTTC.